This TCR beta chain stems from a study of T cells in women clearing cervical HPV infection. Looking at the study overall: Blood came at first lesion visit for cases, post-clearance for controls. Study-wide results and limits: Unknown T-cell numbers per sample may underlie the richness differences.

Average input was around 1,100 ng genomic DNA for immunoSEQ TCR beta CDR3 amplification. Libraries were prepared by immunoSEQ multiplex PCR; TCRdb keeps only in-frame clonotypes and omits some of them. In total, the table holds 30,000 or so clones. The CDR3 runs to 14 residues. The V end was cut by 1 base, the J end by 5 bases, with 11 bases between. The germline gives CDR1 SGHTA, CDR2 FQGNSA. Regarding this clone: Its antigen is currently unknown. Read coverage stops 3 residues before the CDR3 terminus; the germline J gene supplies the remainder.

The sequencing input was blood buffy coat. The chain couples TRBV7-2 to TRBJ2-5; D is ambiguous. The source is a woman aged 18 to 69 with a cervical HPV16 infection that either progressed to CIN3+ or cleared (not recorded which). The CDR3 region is CASSLGSKGETQYF. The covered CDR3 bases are TGTGCCAGCAGCTTAGGATCCAAAGGGGAGACC.